This is a list of T cell receptor beta chains from one sample in a study of blood T cell repertoires in COVID-19. The repertoire was sequenced with immunoSEQ multiplex PCR; TCRdb's copy has only in-frame clones and lacks some. The data contain approximately 150,000 clones, 65% to 85% of them seen just once; the ten biggest clones take up almost 9%. Sequencing was done on a sample of peripheral blood. These receptors came from a man in his thirties or forties with COVID-19, enrolled during active disease. Each CDR3 is given with its conserved first and last residue. D genes are given only for firm matches. Rows may omit the clone size; those that give it use once, few, many or a size class.

clone_size: -; v_call: TRBV13; d_call: -; j_call: TRBJ1-1; cdr3_aa: CASSLRGNTEAFF; cdr3_nt: TGTGCCAGCAGCTTAAGAGGGAACACTGAAGCTTTCTTT
clone_size: once; v_call: TRBV29-1; d_call: -; j_call: TRBJ2-1; cdr3_aa: CSVDRYNEQFF; cdr3_nt: TGCAGCGTTGATCGCTACAATGAGCAGTTCTTC
clone_size: -; v_call: TRBV27; d_call: -; j_call: TRBJ2-5; cdr3_aa: CASSLLVGETQYF; cdr3_nt: TGTGCCAGCAGTTTATTAGTCGGGGAGACCCAGTACTTC
clone_size: -; v_call: TRBV3-1/TRBV3-2; d_call: TRBD2; j_call: TRBJ2-5; cdr3_aa: CASSPAGLAGGRQETQYF; cdr3_nt: TGTGCCAGCAGCCCGGCTGGACTAGCGGGGGGACGACAAGAGACCCAGTACTTC
clone_size: -; v_call: TRBV11-2; d_call: TRBD2; j_call: TRBJ2-3; cdr3_aa: CASSSGTGGDLGTDTQYF; cdr3_nt: TGTGCCAGCAGCTCTGGGACGGGAGGAGATTTGGGCACAGATACGCAGTATTTT
clone_size: -; v_call: TRBV28; d_call: TRBD1; j_call: TRBJ1-3; cdr3_aa: CASSLTGTGGNTIYF; cdr3_nt: TGTGCCAGCAGTCTTACCGGGACAGGGGGAAACACCATATATTTT
clone_size: -; v_call: TRBV30; d_call: -; j_call: TRBJ1-2; cdr3_aa: CAWGVRVANYGYTF; cdr3_nt: TGTGCCTGGGGTGTGAGGGTGGCTAACTATGGCTACACCTTC
clone_size: -; v_call: TRBV27; d_call: TRBD2; j_call: TRBJ2-7; cdr3_aa: CASSQTGGTRSYEQYF; cdr3_nt: TGTGCCAGCAGTCAAACCGGCGGGACTAGATCCTACGAGCAGTACTTC
clone_size: -; v_call: TRBV28; d_call: -; j_call: TRBJ1-1; cdr3_aa: CASSPSNTEAFF; cdr3_nt: TGTGCCAGCAGTCCCTCCAACACTGAAGCTTTCTTT
clone_size: many; v_call: TRBV5-1; d_call: -; j_call: TRBJ1-4; cdr3_aa: CASRGEKLFF; cdr3_nt: TGCGCCAGTAGAGGTGAAAAACTGTTTTTT
clone_size: -; v_call: TRBV4-2; d_call: -; j_call: TRBJ1-1; cdr3_aa: CASSQGSTIGTEAFF; cdr3_nt: TGTGCCAGCAGCCAAGGATCCACTATCGGCACTGAAGCTTTCTTT
clone_size: -; v_call: TRBV30; d_call: -; j_call: TRBJ1-2; cdr3_aa: CAWSVTSRGVGGYTF; cdr3_nt: TGTGCCTGGAGTGTAACGTCCCGGGGGGTAGGTGGCTACACCTTC
clone_size: once; v_call: TRBV19; d_call: TRBD1; j_call: TRBJ1-6; cdr3_aa: CASSRIDRELDSPLHF; cdr3_nt: TGTGCCAGTAGTCGAATCGACAGGGAGTTGGATTCACCCCTCCACTTT
clone_size: once; v_call: TRBV6-2/TRBV6-3; d_call: -; j_call: TRBJ2-7; cdr3_aa: CASSPPRGTYEQYF; cdr3_nt: TGTGCCAGCAGTCCCCCCCGAGGGACCTACGAGCAGTACTTC
clone_size: -; v_call: TRBV30; d_call: -; j_call: TRBJ2-5; cdr3_aa: CALGAFQETQYF; cdr3_nt: TGTGCCCTTGGGGCCTTCCAAGAGACCCAGTACTTC
clone_size: -; v_call: TRBV5-6; d_call: TRBD2; j_call: TRBJ2-3; cdr3_aa: CASSFGREKSDTQYF; cdr3_nt: TGTGCCAGCAGCTTTGGGCGGGAGAAGTCAGATACGCAGTATTTT
clone_size: -; v_call: TRBV7-9; d_call: TRBD1; j_call: TRBJ1-3; cdr3_aa: CASSSDRGAGNTIYF; cdr3_nt: TGTGCCAGCAGCTCGGACAGGGGGGCAGGAAACACCATATATTTT
clone_size: -; v_call: TRBV6-5; d_call: -; j_call: TRBJ2-3; cdr3_aa: CASSYSKGTDTQYF; cdr3_nt: TGTGCCAGCAGTTACTCGAAGGGGACAGATACGCAGTATTTT
clone_size: -; v_call: TRBV27; d_call: TRBD2; j_call: TRBJ2-1; cdr3_aa: CASSLGLAGVSEQFF; cdr3_nt: TGTGCCAGCAGTTTAGGGCTAGCGGGAGTTAGTGAGCAGTTCTTC
clone_size: -; v_call: TRBV19; d_call: -; j_call: TRBJ1-1; cdr3_aa: CASNPRGGVRNTEAFF; cdr3_nt: TGTGCCAGTAACCCCCGGGGGGGGGTAAGGAACACTGAAGCTTTCTTT
clone_size: -; v_call: TRBV30; d_call: -; j_call: TRBJ1-4; cdr3_aa: CASRGEAGATNEKLFF; cdr3_nt: TGTGCCTCCCGGGGGGAAGCAGGGGCAACTAATGAAAAACTGTTTTTT
clone_size: -; v_call: TRBV6-6; d_call: -; j_call: TRBJ1-1; cdr3_aa: CASTPGTEAFF; cdr3_nt: TGTGCCAGCACCCCAGGTACTGAAGCTTTCTTT
clone_size: -; v_call: TRBV27; d_call: TRBD2; j_call: TRBJ2-7; cdr3_aa: CASSFFWGGSYEQYF; cdr3_nt: TGTGCCAGCAGTTTTTTTTGGGGCGGGAGCTACGAGCAGTACTTC
clone_size: -; v_call: TRBV11-2; d_call: TRBD1; j_call: TRBJ2-1; cdr3_aa: CASSLGTGGQYNEQFF; cdr3_nt: TGTGCCAGCAGCTTAGGGACAGGGGGGCAGTACAATGAGCAGTTCTTC
clone_size: -; v_call: TRBV19; d_call: TRBD2; j_call: TRBJ2-7; cdr3_aa: CASSPRAGESSYEQYF; cdr3_nt: TGTGCCAGTAGTCCCCGAGCGGGAGAGAGCTCCTACGAGCAGTACTTC
clone_size: -; v_call: TRBV6-5; d_call: TRBD1; j_call: TRBJ2-7; cdr3_aa: CASRRQGGEQYF; cdr3_nt: TGTGCCAGCAGACGACAGGGTGGTGAGCAGTACTTC
clone_size: -; v_call: TRBV28; d_call: -; j_call: TRBJ2-4; cdr3_aa: CASSTGGTMSFIQYF; cdr3_nt: TGTGCCAGCAGTACTGGGGGGACCATGTCATTCATTCAGTACTTC
clone_size: few; v_call: TRBV30; d_call: -; j_call: TRBJ1-2; cdr3_aa: CAWTPQGNYGYTF; cdr3_nt: TGTGCCTGGACCCCTCAGGGGAACTATGGCTACACCTTC
clone_size: few; v_call: TRBV19; d_call: TRBD2; j_call: TRBJ2-3; cdr3_aa: CASSREGRTDTQYF; cdr3_nt: TGTGCCAGTAGTCGGGAGGGCCGCACAGATACGCAGTATTTT
clone_size: -; v_call: TRBV28; d_call: TRBD1; j_call: TRBJ2-7; cdr3_aa: CASSEDRGSYEQYF; cdr3_nt: TGTGCCAGCAGTGAGGACAGGGGTAGTTACGAGCAGTACTTC
clone_size: -; v_call: TRBV7-8; d_call: -; j_call: TRBJ2-1; cdr3_aa: CASSSTSYEQFF; cdr3_nt: TGTGCCAGCAGCTCTACTAGTTATGAGCAGTTCTTC
clone_size: -; v_call: TRBV14; d_call: -; j_call: TRBJ2-3; cdr3_aa: CASSQYRAGRTDTQYF; cdr3_nt: TGTGCCAGCAGCCAATACAGGGCCGGACGGACAGATACGCAGTATTTT
clone_size: -; v_call: TRBV28; d_call: -; j_call: TRBJ1-1; cdr3_aa: CASRDSPNTEAFF; cdr3_nt: TGTGCCAGCAGGGACAGCCCGAACACTGAAGCTTTCTTT